This is a list of T cell receptor beta chains from one sample in a study of blood T cells in healthy people across ages. TCRdb reprocessed the 5' RACE reads with MiXCR, giving one entry per CDR3 protein. The profile shows some 1,500,000 distinct CDR3 sequences, approximately 43% of them singletons. The material sequenced was blood. The receptors derive from a woman under 30 in good health. Each CDR3 is given with its conserved first and last residue. A D gene is named only where the DNA matches it firmly. The size field is filled for only some rows; it gives once, few, many or a size class.

j_call d_call clone_size v_call cdr3_nt cdr3_aa
TRBJ1-4 - - TRBV4-3 TGCGCCAGCAGCCAAGAAAGGAGTAATGAAAAACTGTTTTTT CASSQERSNEKLFF
TRBJ2-5 - many TRBV29-1 TGCAGCGTCCTAGCGACGCAAGAGACCCAGTACTTC CSVLATQETQYF
TRBJ2-3 - once TRBV2 TGTGCCACTATCTCTCTTAAGACTGGCACAGATACGCAGTATTTT CATISLKTGTDTQYF
TRBJ1-2 TRBD1 - TRBV29-1 TGCAGCGTTGCCCTATTATCCGACAGGGGTGGTGGCTACACCTTC CSVALLSDRGGGYTF
TRBJ1-3 - - TRBV2 TGTGCCAGCAGTGAAGAGAGCTCTGGAAACACCATATATTTT CASSEESSGNTIYF
TRBJ1-4 TRBD1 - TRBV27 TGTGCCAGCAGGAGACAGGGGACGGAAAAACTGTTTTTT CASRRQGTEKLFF
TRBJ2-7 - - TRBV6-2/TRBV6-3 TGTGCCAGCAGCACCAGGGGCAGCGAGCAGTACTTC CASSTRGSEQYF
TRBJ2-1 TRBD2 few TRBV3-1 TGTGCCAGCAGCCAAGTGTCTAGCGGGGCTTCCTACAATGAGCAGTTCTTC CASSQVSSGASYNEQFF
TRBJ1-4 TRBD1 few TRBV20-1 TGCAGTGCGGTACTGGGACAGGGTACCGAAAAACTGTTTTTT CSAVLGQGTEKLFF
TRBJ2-3 TRBD2 - TRBV9 TGTGCCAGCAGCGTCTGGGCGGGAGACACAGATACGCAGTATTTT CASSVWAGDTDTQYF
TRBJ2-7 - - TRBV9 TGTGCCAGCAGCGGCGGACAGACTAACAATGAGCAGTACTTC CASSGGQTNNEQYF
TRBJ1-2 - few TRBV20-1 TGCAGTGCTAGTCCCAGCCCTACCCGGCAGGGAGCCCACACCTTC CSASPSPTRQGAHTF
TRBJ1-2 TRBD1 - TRBV7-9 TGTGCCAGCAGCTTACTCACAGGGGGAGGCTATGGCTACACCTTC CASSLLTGGGYGYTF
TRBJ2-5 TRBD2 few TRBV20-1 TGCAGTGCTAGAGATCTAGCGGGCCTCTCCGGAGAGACCCAGTACTTC CSARDLAGLSGETQYF
TRBJ1-5 - - TRBV27 TGTGCCAGCAGTTTAGAACACAGCAATCAGCCCCAGCATTTT CASSLEHSNQPQHF
TRBJ2-3 TRBD2 - TRBV12-3/TRBV12-4 TGTGCCAGCAGCGCTACAGGACTAGCGGGGGCAGATACGCAGTATTTT CASSATGLAGADTQYF
TRBJ2-1 - - TRBV4-1 TGCGCCAGCAGCCACCCGACAGACAATGAGCAGTTCTTC CASSHPTDNEQFF
TRBJ2-7 TRBD2 - TRBV7-9 TGTGCCAGCAGCGTCGGGAGGGAAAACGAGCAGTACTTC CASSVGRENEQYF
TRBJ2-7 - once TRBV27 TGTGCCAGCAGTTTATCGGTTGCCCCTAGCAAAGGGCCGTACGAGCAGTACTTC CASSLSVAPSKGPYEQYF
TRBJ2-7 - few TRBV5-1 TGCGCCAGCAGCTTGGCGCACACGGGGAGCTACGAGCAGTACTTC CASSLAHTGSYEQYF
TRBJ2-3 - - TRBV11-2 TGTGCCAGCAGCTTCGACCCAAGCACAGATACGCAGTATTTT CASSFDPSTDTQYF
TRBJ1-1 - - TRBV24-1 TGTGCCACCAGTGAAGGGCCGGACCGAGGTCCTTCGAACACTGAAGCTTTCTTT CATSEGPDRGPSNTEAFF
TRBJ2-6 TRBD1 - TRBV20-1 TGCAGTGCAACGGACAGGTCTGGGGCCAACGTCCTGACTTTC CSATDRSGANVLTF
TRBJ2-5 - - TRBV4-1 TGCGCCAGCAGCCAAGCTACCCTAGAAGAGACCCAGTACTTC CASSQATLEETQYF
TRBJ2-1 - - TRBV29-1 TGCAGCGTTACCCACGAGGGCTACAATGAGCAGTTCTTC CSVTHEGYNEQFF
TRBJ2-1 TRBD1 few TRBV6-6 TGTGCCAGCAGTTACGGGACAGGGTCCTTCAATGAGCAGTTCTTC CASSYGTGSFNEQFF
TRBJ2-1 - - TRBV4-3 TGCGCCAGCAGCCCTGTGACGAGCTCCTACAATGAGCAGTTCTTC CASSPVTSSYNEQFF
TRBJ1-1 TRBD1 once TRBV20-1 TGCAGTGCTAGCGATGGACAGGGGGTAGGTGAAGCTTTCTTT CSASDGQGVGEAFF
TRBJ2-5 - many TRBV4-1 TGCGCCAGCAGCCAAGGACGTAGGGAGACCCAGTACTTC CASSQGRRETQYF
TRBJ2-7 - - TRBV4-3 TGCGCCAGCAGCCAAGAGCGGGACATCTACTACGAGCAGTACTTC CASSQERDIYYEQYF
TRBJ2-1 - - TRBV11-2 TGTGCCAGCAGCTCCCTAGTTGTCTCCTACAATGAGCAGTTCTTC CASSSLVVSYNEQFF
TRBJ2-5 - - TRBV24-1 TGTGCCACCAGTGACCCCGGAGAGGAGGAGACCCAGTACTTC CATSDPGEEETQYF
TRBJ2-7 TRBD1 few TRBV29-1 TGCAGCGTTGGGGGGACAGGGAGAAACGAGCAGTACTTC CSVGGTGRNEQYF
TRBJ2-1 TRBD2 - TRBV28 TGTGCCAGCAGTCCGTTGGGACTAGCCTTTAATGAGCAGTTCTTC CASSPLGLAFNEQFF
TRBJ2-1 TRBD2 - TRBV11-2 TGTGCCAGCAGCTTAGTATTGGGACTAGTCGGGCTCTACAATGAGCAGTTCTTC CASSLVLGLVGLYNEQFF
TRBJ1-2 - - TRBV15 TGTGCCACCAGCAACCGGACAGTGCTTAACTATGGCTACACCTTC CATSNRTVLNYGYTF
TRBJ1-1 TRBD1 - TRBV7-9 TGTGCCAGCACCTCCAACAGGGGGATAGTCCCGAACACTGAAGCTTTCTTT CASTSNRGIVPNTEAFF
TRBJ2-7 - - TRBV11-2 TGTGCCAGCAGCTTAGATTTTGAGGGCAGACTCCTTGGCTCCGAGCAGTACTTC CASSLDFEGRLLGSEQYF
TRBJ2-1 TRBD2 - TRBV10-3 TGTGCCATCAGTGAGTCGTCTGTGCGGGAGTGGCTCAATGAGCAGTTCTTC CAISESSVREWLNEQFF
TRBJ2-1 - few TRBV5-1 TGCGCCAGCTCTATTTCGGGGGACGGCCCATACAGTGAGCAGTTCTTC CASSISGDGPYSEQFF
TRBJ1-3 TRBD1 - TRBV7-9 TGTGCCAGCAGCGAGGGACAGGCGGAGGAACGAAACATCATATATTTT CASSEGQAEERNIIYF
TRBJ2-7 - few TRBV20-1 TGCAGTGCTAGAGATTTAGGGACTTCGGCTGACGAGCAGTACTTC CSARDLGTSADEQYF
TRBJ1-4 TRBD1 - TRBV10-3 TGTGCCATCAGCAAGACAGGGGAGGTTGATGAAAAACTGTTTTTT CAISKTGEVDEKLFF